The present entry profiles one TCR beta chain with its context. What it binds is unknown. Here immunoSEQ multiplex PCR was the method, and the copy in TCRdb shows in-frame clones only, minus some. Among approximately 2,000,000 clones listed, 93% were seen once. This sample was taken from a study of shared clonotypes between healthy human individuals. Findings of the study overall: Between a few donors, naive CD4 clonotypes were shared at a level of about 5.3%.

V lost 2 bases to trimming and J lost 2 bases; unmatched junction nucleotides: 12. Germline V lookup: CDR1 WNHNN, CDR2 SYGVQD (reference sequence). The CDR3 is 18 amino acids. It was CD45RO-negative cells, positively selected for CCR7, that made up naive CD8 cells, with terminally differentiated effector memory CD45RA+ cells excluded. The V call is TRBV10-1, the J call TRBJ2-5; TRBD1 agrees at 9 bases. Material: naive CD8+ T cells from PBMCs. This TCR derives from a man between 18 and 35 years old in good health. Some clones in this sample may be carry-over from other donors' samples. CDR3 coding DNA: TGCGCCAGCAGTGAGAATCTCAGTGGACAGGGGATTCAAGAGACCCAGTACTTC. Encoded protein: CASSENLSGQGIQETQYF.